The present T cell receptor beta chain was sequenced within a study of blood T cell repertoires in COVID-19 (dated by TCRdb to 2018 to 2021). In the study overall: The collaborator samples originated in the United States, Italy and Spain and spanned the acute and convalescent phases of COVID-19. The prospective study material was composed of cDNA or gDNA derived from T cells, B-cell-depleted T cells, or PBMCs. Subjects who had been exposed to COVID-19, were actively infected with it, or had recovered from it provided the deeply sampled blood TCRbeta repertoires that made up the dataset. The repertoires were released in a freely available public database intended as a resource for research on the immune response to SARS-CoV-2. The samples were drawn from two sources: the first 160 participants of the ongoing ImmuneRACE study, and 1,254 subjects contributed by 6 global collaborators. Sample metadata almost always included a de-identified subject ID, COVID-19 status, age in years and sex. HLA class I and class II types, where available, came from metadata supplied by the sample provider rather than from assay-based typing.

In the prospective study, participants were roughly 18 to 100 years old, resided in about two dozen geographic areas of the United States, and were enrolled through a virtual design. In the prospective study, participants were assigned to cohorts based on the clinical history participants reported in a screening survey and a study questionnaire. Recovered participants in ImmuneRACE Cohort 3 were defined as having two consecutive negative NP/OP PCR tests, clearance from a healthcare professional, or resolution of symptoms. Mobile phlebotomists in the prospective study collected whole blood, serum and a nasopharyngeal or oropharyngeal swab from every participant. Participants in the prospective study had the option to provide additional blood draws and questionnaires over a 2-month period. Before DNA extraction, blood samples from the prospective study were shipped at room temperature or frozen.

V and J are truncated by 5 bases and 2 bases respectively, leaving an intervening sequence of 16 bases. CDR1 SEHNR and CDR2 FQNEAQ were looked up in the germline V gene (reference sequence). Taken from cysteine to phenylalanine, the CDR3 has 15 residues. Just the 45-base CDR3 DNA is kept, in frame starting at base 1. Points the paper makes about the study in general: The quantity of clinical and demographic metadata differed by source and by participant and was supplied without curation.

A note on this clone: The target of this receptor is not known. Base quality data are lacking; no much larger clone is found one base away.

TCRbeta CDR3 regions were amplified from genomic DNA by means of the immunoSEQ Assay, a bias-controlled multiplex PCR. The study's processing was this. Nucleated cell counts per sample were estimated from amplification of reference gene primers within the assay. Sequence reads were collapsed and filtered to measure the absolute abundance of every unique TCRbeta CDR3 rearrangement. For each sample, productive Simpson clonality was calculated by taking the square root of Simpson's diversity index across productive rearrangements. Entries here come from immuneACCESS through TCRdb and include only in-frame sequences with V and J called. Some clones fail to appear in such tables; in the studies checked, an unresolved V gene covers under half of the shortfall, and the cause of the remainder is unknown. Clone size and V and J calls were adopted from that table, with D and trimming inferred from the DNA. The sample includes more than 300,000 clones, with 85% to 90% observed a single time. Under 11% of the sample rests with the top ten.

The sequenced material came from PBMCs or T cells enriched from blood (not recorded which). The TCR originated in a woman younger than 35 who had recovered from COVID-19. The chain is assembled from TRBV7-9 and TRBJ2-7, with a tentative D gene TRBD2 over 6 matching bases. The CDR3 sequence is CASSRAWDLPYEQYF. The DNA sequence is as follows: TGTGCCAGCAGCCGCGCCTGGGACTTGCCCTACGAGCAGTACTTC.